The 3 T cell receptor beta chains reported below all come from one sample, sequenced in a study of blood T cell repertoires in COVID-19. Using immunoSEQ multiplex PCR, the repertoire was profiled, and TCRdb retains in-frame clones only, with some absent. The sample has fewer than 110,000 clones, approximately 81% seen once. Sequenced sample: peripheral blood. These receptor sequences come from an older woman with active or convalescent COVID-19.

This clone appeared a few times. V is TRBV6-2 or TRBV6-3 and J is TRBJ1-2; D might be TRBD1 (5 bases). Germline CDR1 and CDR2: MNHEY and SVGEGT. The CDR3 consists of 15 residues. Trimming cost V 4 bases and J 0 bases, with 12 bases left between them. The CDR3 here is CASSSPGESNYGYTF. CDR3 nucleotide sequence: TGTGCCAGCAGTTCCCCGGGGGAATCTAACTATGGCTACACCTTC.

The chain has TRBV13 and TRBJ2-3, with 11 bases fitting TRBD2. The CDR3 is made up of 16 amino acids. CDR1 is PRHDT, CDR2 FYEKMQ, per germline (reference sequence). With 5 bases clipped from V and 2 bases from J, the junction kept 6 bases outside the gene matches. CDR3 sequence: CASSASGGRDTDTQYF. The CDR3, as DNA: TGTGCCAGCAGCGCTAGCGGGGGGAGAGACACAGATACGCAGTATTTT.

This clone was picked up one time. V is TRBV2 and J is TRBJ1-5; 7 bases agree with TRBD1. V trimming: 6 bases; J trimming: 4 bases; junction bases outside the gene matches: 3. Germline loops: CDR1 SNHLY, CDR2 FYNNEI. CDR3 length: 13 residues. The CDR3 is CASSRGNNQPQHF. The DNA for the CDR3 is TGTGCCAGCAGCAGGGGGAATAATCAGCCCCAGCATTTT.